These T cell receptor beta chains were read from a single sample in a study of early T cells in non-severe SARS-CoV-2 infection. TCRdb reprocessed the 5' RACE reads with MiXCR, giving one entry per CDR3 protein. The sample records fewer than 100,000 distinct CDR3 sequences, roughly 6% being singletons. Sequenced material: whole blood. The origin of the receptors is an adult who was a healthcare worker with PCR-confirmed SARS-CoV-2 infection or an uninfected control (not recorded which). Both conserved end residues are part of each CDR3.

v_gene,j_gene,CDR3aa
TRBV20-1,TRBJ2-5,CSARSSGRGGETQYF
TRBV5-1,TRBJ2-5,CASTPTSEQETQYF
TRBV12-3/TRBV12-4,TRBJ1-2,CASSLETGQQPYGYTF
TRBV5-1,TRBJ2-7,CASSLDSTGLAGGTYEQYF
TRBV6-6,TRBJ1-3,CASSYQSGSGNTIYF
TRBV12-3/TRBV12-4,TRBJ1-2,CASSGTSGYGYTF
TRBV30,TRBJ1-1,CAWSVGQGGTEAFF
TRBV19,TRBJ2-2,CASTLAGGNAGELFF
TRBV7-2,TRBJ2-3,CASSLVALRGGASTDTQYF
TRBV6-1,TRBJ1-5,CASKSELTQHF
TRBV28,TRBJ1-1,CASSLPHRLDPNEAFF
TRBV30,TRBJ1-2,CAWSVQGYGYTF
TRBV7-2,TRBJ2-1,CASSLLMGGLARNEQFF
TRBV7-9,TRBJ2-5,CASSYLPTGTPQYF